This T cell receptor (beta chain) was recorded in a study of blood T cell repertoires in COVID-19. Study overall: The samples span acute and convalescent COVID-19 from the United States, Italy and Spain. PBMCs, B-cell-depleted T cells, or T cells provided the cDNA or gDNA that made up the material.

Original processing methods: Amplification with reference gene primers provided the estimates of nucleated cell counts. Libraries were prepared by immunoSEQ multiplex PCR; TCRdb keeps only in-frame clonotypes and omits some of them. The V and J calls and the clone size are those of that table, but D and trimming were determined from the DNA. This sample has about 110,000 clones, with 82% found just once. Germline V gives CDR1 MDHEN, CDR2 SYDVKM. The CDR3 has 13 amino acids. Trimming cost V 7 bases and J 8 bases; bases outside gene matches: 7. The chain carries TRBV28 and TRBJ2-2; 7 bases match TRBD1. The sequence was collected from a woman aged 60 to 75 with acute or convalescent COVID-19. The source material was peripheral blood. CDR3 protein: CASTGQARGELFF. CDR3 DNA: TGTGCCAGCACCGGACAGGCGAGGGGGGAGCTGTTTTTT.